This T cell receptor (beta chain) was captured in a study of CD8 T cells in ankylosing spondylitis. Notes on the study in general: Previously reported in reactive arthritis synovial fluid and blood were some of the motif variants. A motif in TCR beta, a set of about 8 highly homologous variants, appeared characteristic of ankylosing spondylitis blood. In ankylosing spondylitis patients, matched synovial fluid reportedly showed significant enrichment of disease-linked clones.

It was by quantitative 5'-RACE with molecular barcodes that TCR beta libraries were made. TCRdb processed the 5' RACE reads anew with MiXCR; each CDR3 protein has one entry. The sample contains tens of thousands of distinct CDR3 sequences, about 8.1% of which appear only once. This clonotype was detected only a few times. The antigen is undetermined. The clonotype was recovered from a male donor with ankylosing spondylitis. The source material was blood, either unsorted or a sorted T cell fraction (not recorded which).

CDR3 in DNA: TGTGCCAGCAGCCAATCAGTCCTAGCGGGAGCATGGGAGACCCAGTACTTC. This gives the protein CASSQSVLAGAWETQYF. The chain couples TRBV16 to TRBJ2-5; 10 nucleotides agree with TRBD2. After removal of 0 bases from V and 5 bases from J, the junction contained 9 bases not matched to a gene. From germline, CDR1 is KGHSY and CDR2 FQNENV. The CDR3 totals 17 residues.